This T cell receptor (beta chain) came from a study of blood T cell repertoires in COVID-19. Assay used: immunoSEQ multiplex PCR; TCRdb lists only in-frame clones, some missing. The repertoire includes some 40,000 clones, approximately 88% of them detected once, and about 9.8% sits in the top ten. Unmatched junction bases numbered 10, after V lost 4 bases and J lost 2 bases. There are 16 residues in the CDR3. The V gene's germline CDR1 is MNHEY and CDR2 SVGAGI. This clone occurred a few times. The TCR sequence derives from a human donor in a cohort sampled during active COVID-19. Sequencing used peripheral blood. The genes are TRBV6-5 and TRBJ2-7; TRBD1 agrees at 8 bases. The CDR3 spells CASSFNSGTGPYEQYF. CDR3 nucleotides: TGTGCCAGCAGTTTCAATTCCGGGACAGGTCCCTACGAGCAGTACTTC.